A single sample gave rise to the 11 T cell receptor beta chains below, sequenced in a study of blood T cell repertoires in COVID-19. Assay used: immunoSEQ multiplex PCR; TCRdb lists only in-frame clones, some missing. The profile shows under 200,000 clones, roughly 80% of them singletons. The specimen was PBMCs or T cells enriched from blood (not recorded which). All receptors come from a man in his forties or fifties who had recovered from COVID-19.

The V and J genes are TRBV12-5 and TRBJ2-1; D may be TRBD1 (6 bases). Looked up from germline, CDR1 is LGHNT and CDR2 is FRNRAP. Deletions cut 1 base from V and 6 bases from J, with 10 bases between. This CDR3 contains 14 residues. In nucleotides, the CDR3 is TGTGCTAGTGGTTTGGACAGGGTCCCCAATGAGCAGTTCTTC. Its protein product is CASGLDRVPNEQFF. Using reference TRBV12-5 and TRBJ2-1 for the parts outside the CDR3, the full variable domain is DARVTQTPRHKVTEMGQEVTMRCQPILGHNTVFWYRQTMMQGLELLAYFRNRAPLDDSGMPKDRFSAEMPDATLATLKIQPSEPRDSAVYFCASGLDRVPNEQFFGPGTRLTVL.

The gene calls are TRBV2 and TRBJ2-1, with TRBD1 matching over 8 bases. J was trimmed by 0 bases and V by 5 bases; bases with no gene match: 3. This CDR3 region has 15 residues. Germline assignment: CDR1 SNHLY and CDR2 FYNNEI. CDR3 bases: TGTGCCAGCAGTCCAGACAGGGGCTCCTACAATGAGCAGTTCTTC. It codes for CASSPDRGSYNEQFF.

V is TRBV6-1 and J is TRBJ1-2; D is unclear. CDR3 size: 15 residues. Trimming took off 2 bases at V and 4 bases at J, with 14 bases between the two ends. Germline CDR1 and CDR2: MNHNS and SASEGT. CDR3 DNA: TGTGCCAGCAGTGAACGCCAGATCCCGGGCTATGGCTACACCTTC. Encoded protein: CASSERQIPGYGYTF.

V usage is TRBV20-1 and J usage is TRBJ1-2; unclear D gene. Germline V gene sequence: CDR1 DFQATT, CDR2 SNEGSKA (reference sequence). V lost 0 bases, J lost 8 bases, and 7 bases lay in between. The CDR3 has 11 residues. The CDR3 sequence is CSARDTRGYTF. CDR3 coding DNA: TGCAGTGCTAGAGACACTCGGGGCTACACCTTC.

This chain connects TRBV19 to TRBJ1-5; 10 bases align to TRBD1. Per the germline V gene, CDR1 is LNHDA and CDR2 is SQIVND (reference sequence). J lost 2 bases, V lost 4 bases, and 2 bases had no gene match. CDR3 length equals 15 residues. CDR3 loop: CASSTGTGGNQPQHF. DNA for the CDR3: TGTGCCAGTAGTACCGGGACAGGGGGCAATCAGCCCCAGCATTTT.

The chain combines TRBV24-1 with TRBJ1-5, with a weak D call TRBD1 (5 bases). CDR1 and CDR2 (germline): KGHDR, SFDVKD. Trimming pared 5 bases from V and 5 bases from J, leaving 6 bases between. The CDR3 totals 12 residues. In DNA, the CDR3 is TGTGCCACCAGTGCAGGGTATCAGCCCCAGCATTTT. Its protein product is CATSAGYQPQHF.

The chain recombines TRBV19 with TRBJ1-5; D is uncertain. Germline CDR1 reads LNHDA; CDR2 reads SQIVND (reference sequence). CDR3 size: 15 residues. V was clipped by 4 bases and J by 3 bases, with 13 bases between them. CDR3 in amino acids: CASSTSYRSNQPQHF. The CDR3 DNA reads TGTGCCAGTAGTACGTCCTACAGATCCAATCAGCCCCAGCATTTT.

The rearrangement uses TRBV2 and TRBJ2-5, with a weak D call TRBD2 (5 bases). Trimming removed 7 bases from V and 6 bases from J, with 12 bases in between. The CDR3 sequence is 12 residues long. The V gene's germline CDR1 is SNHLY and CDR2 FYNNEI. Here the CDR3 DNA reads TGTGCCAGCAATCAGCGGCGCCAGACCCAGTACTTC. It yields the protein CASNQRRQTQYF.

This clone was found a few times. V usage is TRBV24-1 and J usage is TRBJ1-4; D is possibly TRBD1 (5 bases). V was cut by 1 base and J by 8 bases, with 13 bases left in between. The CDR3 sequence is 15 residues long. Germline CDR1 KGHDR, CDR2 SFDVKD. CDR3 DNA sequence: TGTGCCACCAGTGATTTCGGGGGTAAAGGCGAAAAACTGTTTTTT. Amino acids: CATSDFGGKGEKLFF.

This clone showed up just a few times. This sequence joins TRBV2 and TRBJ1-3, with unresolved D. The V gene's germline CDR1 is SNHLY and CDR2 FYNNEI. This CDR3 is built from 16 residues. V dropped 2 bases and J dropped 0 bases, with 11 bases sitting between them. The CDR3 protein is CASSETVTLSGNTIYF. The CDR3 DNA follows: TGTGCCAGCAGTGAAACGGTCACGCTCTCTGGAAACACCATATATTTT.

The genes are TRBV5-5 and TRBJ1-2; a possible D gene is TRBD1 (6 bases). Trimming stripped 5 bases from V and 5 bases from J, with 13 bases between. CDR1 and CDR2 (germline): SGHKS, YYEKEE (reference sequence). This CDR3 contains 13 residues. The CDR3 region is CASSTGQTYGYTF. The DNA of the CDR3 is TGTGCCAGCAGTACCGGACAGACGTATGGCTACACCTTC.